This T cell receptor (beta chain) was identified in a study of T-cell memory formation after mild COVID-19. Study-wide results and caveats: Pre-infection memory held some responding clones, suggesting pre-existing cross-reactive T cells responded.

Of note for this clonotype: The target antigen is unknown.

It was 5'RACE with constant-segment primers that produced the TCR alpha and TCR beta cDNA libraries, which carried sample barcodes and UMIs. TCRdb fed the 5' RACE reads into MiXCR, producing one record per CDR3 protein. The repertoire holds roughly 400,000 distinct CDR3 sequences, with about 24% as singletons. This clonotype was obtained from an adult woman who had mild COVID-19 (a few samples of this study predate the infection). Cell type and time point are not known. Sequencing was done on a sample of PBMCs or a T cell subset sorted from them (not recorded which).

CDR3 sequence reads: CASSPVGGADTQYF. The CDR3 bases are TGCGCCAGCAGCCCCGTGGGGGGGGCAGATACGCAGTATTTT. The chain uses TRBV4-1 and TRBJ2-3, with 7 bases lining up with TRBD2. The germline CDR1 and CDR2 sequences are MGHRA and YSYEKL. The V and J ends lost 4 bases and 4 bases, in that order; junction bases with no gene match: 5. This CDR3 has 14 amino acids.